The source of this TCR beta chain is a study of blood T cell repertoires in COVID-19. Study-level background: The origin of the acute and convalescent COVID-19 samples was the United States, Italy and Spain.

This clone appeared once. Losses at the gene ends were 7 bases for V and 5 bases for J; bases not matched to a gene: 5. This CDR3 comprises 13 residues. CDR1 and CDR2 (germline): SNHLY, FYNNEI. The assay was immunoSEQ multiplex PCR, and TCRdb's table has in-frame clones only and misses some. Of around 60,000 clones in the sample, about 86% are singletons; the top ten hold less than 1.5%. The rearrangement joins TRBV2 to TRBJ2-1; 7 nucleotides match TRBD1. This clonotype originated in a man aged 40-55 years with acute or convalescent COVID-19. Specimen: peripheral blood. The CDR3 is CASKQGLNNEQFF. The CDR3 DNA follows: TGTGCCAGCAAACAGGGGCTCAACAATGAGCAGTTCTTC.